This T cell receptor (beta chain) was identified during a study of blood T cell repertoires in COVID-19. At the level of the study: The United States, Italy and Spain provided the acute and convalescent COVID-19 samples. Nucleic acid was either cDNA or gDNA, and it came from T cells, B-cell-depleted T cells, or PBMCs.

Sequencing used immunoSEQ multiplex PCR; TCRdb keeps in-frame clones, though not all of them. The table shows some 320,000 clones, with around nine tenths occurring only once. Those who participated ranged in age from roughly 18 to 89 years and resided in under 25 US areas. Recovery among Cohort 3 donors was established by two negative PCRs, clearance, or symptom resolution. There are 16 residues in the CDR3. CDR1 MNHNS and CDR2 SASEGT come from the germline V gene. V was shortened by 1 base and J by 0 bases, with 12 bases between the two germline ends. The sample taken for sequencing was PBMCs or T cells enriched from blood (not recorded which). The sequence was obtained from a man aged 55 to 70 who had recovered from COVID-19. The chain couples TRBV6-1 to TRBJ1-2, with no clear D. CDR3: CASSEGNTETNYGYTF. CDR3 sequence (DNA): TGTGCCAGCAGTGAAGGTAACACAGAAACTAACTATGGCTACACCTTC.